The 23 T cell receptor beta chains given below trace back to one sample, sequenced in a study of T cell repertoires in cytomegalovirus infection. These TCRs' antigens remain unknown. TCRdb analysed the reads with MiXCR anew, one entry per CDR3 protein. The sample records 380,000 or so distinct CDR3 sequences, about 32% being singletons. The starting material was cultured PBMCs, obtained from culture after CMV antigen stimulation. The receptors were sampled from a human donor in good health (CMV status not recorded). Some clones in this sample may be carry-over from other donors' samples.

V and J are TRBV7-2 and TRBJ1-4, with 8 positions matching TRBD1. Germline V gene lookup returns CDR1 SGHTA and CDR2 FQGNSA. CDR3 length: 14 amino acids. The junction had 5 bases not matched to a gene; V was cut back by 5 bases and J by 6 bases. The CDR3 is CASSRDRSHEKLFF. In nucleotides, the CDR3 is TGTGCCAGCAGCCGGGACAGGTCTCATGAAAAACTGTTTTTT. The variable domain in full, with the rest retrieved from reference TRBV7-2 and TRBJ1-4, is GAGVSQSPSNKVTEKGKDVELRCDPISGHTALYWYRQSLGQGLEFLIYFQGNSAPDKSGLPSDRFSAERTGGSVSTLTIQRTQQEDSAVYLCASSRDRSHEKLFFGSGTQLSVL.

The count of this clonotype is one. The rearrangement uses TRBV6-2 or TRBV6-3 and TRBJ2-1; D call uncertain. CDR3 length equals 13 residues. Trimming took 6 bases from V and 10 from J, leaving 16 bases between them. Germline values: CDR1 MNHEY, CDR2 SVGEGT. This chain's CDR3 is CASSNIALREQFF. DNA for the CDR3: TGTGCCAGCAGCAACATAGCACTTCGGGAGCAGTTCTTC.

The V gene is TRBV20-1, the J gene TRBJ2-1, with 10 bases aligning to TRBD2. Germline V gene lookup returns CDR1 DFQATT and CDR2 SNEGSKA (reference sequence). CDR3 length: 16 amino acids. V was clipped by 4 bases and J by 5 bases; unmatched bases: 11. The CDR3 DNA reads as TGCAGTGCTACTCCGACTGGACTAGCGGAGAACAATGAGCAGTTCTTC. As protein: CSATPTGLAENNEQFF.

This clonotype has a count of ten or more. The chain links TRBV11-2 to TRBJ2-3; 10 bases match TRBD1. There are 18 residues in the CDR3. The junction had 15 bases not matched to a gene; V was cut back by 5 bases and J by 4 bases. Germline values: CDR1 SGHAT, CDR2 FQNNGV. CDR3 DNA: TGTGCCAGCAGCCTCGGATGGGGTCCGGGACAGGGGTCAGATACGCAGTATTTT. Amino acid sequence: CASSLGWGPGQGSDTQYF.

This clonotype occurred a few times. The chain links TRBV7-2 to TRBJ2-1, with D possibly matching TRBD2 (5 bases). V was trimmed by 0 bases and J by 7 bases, leaving 16 bases between them. The germline gives CDR1 SGHTA, CDR2 FQGNSA. The CDR3 loop spans 16 amino acids. The CDR3 reads CASSLARIRGSNEQFF. DNA of the CDR3: TGTGCCAGCAGCTTAGCCCGGATCAGAGGGAGTAATGAGCAGTTCTTC.

A few counts support this clonotype. J is TRBJ2-1 and V is TRBV7-6; tentatively, D is TRBD1 (6 bases). The germline V and J ends were trimmed by 3 bases and 4 bases, with 10 bases remaining between them. Per germline, CDR1 SGHVS and CDR2 FNYEAQ. There are 14 residues in the CDR3. The CDR3 region is CASSFGDTYNEQFF. Here the CDR3 DNA reads TGTGCCAGCAGCTTCGGGGACACTTACAATGAGCAGTTCTTC. The whole variable domain, remainder taken from reference TRBV7-6 and TRBJ2-1, is GAGVSQSPRYKVTKRGQDVALRCDPISGHVSLYWYRQALGQGPEFLTYFNYEAQQDKSGLPNDRFSAERPEGSISTLTIQRTEQRDSAMYRCASSFGDTYNEQFFGPGTRLTVL.

V usage is TRBV4-1 and J usage is TRBJ2-5; TRBD2 agrees at 14 bases. Germline values: CDR1 MGHRA, CDR2 YSYEKL. V dropped 2 bases and J dropped 2; count of bases not matched to a gene: 13. The CDR3 length is 20 residues. The CDR3: CASSQTTSGRALGPQETQYF. The CDR3 nucleotides are TGCGCCAGCAGCCAAACGACTAGCGGGAGGGCCCTGGGTCCGCAAGAGACCCAGTACTTC.

The chain recombines TRBV11-2 with TRBJ1-1, with no clear D. Germline CDR1 is SGHAT and CDR2 is FQNNGV. The V gene lost 6 bases and the J gene lost 0 bases, with 11 bases spanning the gap. The CDR3 contains 14 residues. The CDR3 coding sequence is TGTGCCAGCAGTCGTCGAATGATGAACACTGAAGCTTTCTTT. This sequence encodes CASSRRMMNTEAFF.

In this sample, this clonotype turned up a few times. The gene calls are TRBV7-2 and TRBJ2-4; D perhaps matches TRBD2 (5 bases). The CDR3 is 18 amino acids. Germline V gene sequence: CDR1 SGHTA, CDR2 FQGNSA. V lost 1 base, J lost 0 bases, and 16 bases lay in between. For the CDR3, the DNA is TGTGCCAGCAGCTTAGATAGTGGGAGCGGTTTAGCCAAAAACATTCAGTACTTC. This encodes CASSLDSGSGLAKNIQYF.

The chain employs TRBV3-1 and TRBJ2-2; 8 positions agree with TRBD1. The CDR3 consists of 18 residues. Germline trimming cut 5 bases from V and 0 bases from J; bases unmatched to any gene: 11. CDR1 is LGHDT and CDR2 is YNNKEL in the germline V gene (reference sequence). In DNA form, the CDR3 reads TGTGCCAGCAGCTACGCCCTGGGACAGGTGTCGAACACCGGGGAGCTGTTTTTT. Translation: CASSYALGQVSNTGELFF. Using reference TRBV3-1 and TRBJ2-2 for the parts outside the CDR3, the full variable domain is DTAVSQTPKYLVTQMGNDKSIKCEQNLGHDTMYWYKQDSKKFLKIMFSYNNKELIINETVPNRFSPKSPDKAHLNLHINSLELGDSAVYFCASSYALGQVSNTGELFFGEGSRLTVL.

The J gene is TRBJ2-3, the V gene TRBV19, with D perhaps TRBD1 (5 bases). The V gene lost 3 bases and the J gene lost 2 bases, with 9 bases spanning the gap. This CDR3 has 14 amino acids. Germline V lookup: CDR1 LNHDA, CDR2 SQIVND (reference sequence). As DNA, the CDR3 is TGTGCCAGTAGTATTGGGGCTCCCACAGATACGCAGTATTTT. Translated: CASSIGAPTDTQYF.

This clonotype was seen more than once but under ten times. This rearrangement joins TRBV7-2 to TRBJ2-3; unclear D gene. The CDR3 has 16 residues. CDR1 is SGHTA, CDR2 FQGNSA, per germline. V was pared by 5 bases and J by 1 base, with 16 bases between. Here the CDR3 reads CASSIQRAVGTDTQYF. DNA for the CDR3: TGTGCCAGCAGCATCCAAAGGGCCGTCGGCACAGATACGCAGTATTTT.

The chain couples TRBV20-1 to TRBJ2-5; 12 bases agree with TRBD2. From germline, CDR1 is DFQATT and CDR2 SNEGSKA (reference sequence). This CDR3 contains 16 residues. V lost 3 bases to trimming and J lost 7 bases; unmatched junction nucleotides: 12. The CDR3 coding sequence is TGCAGTGCTAGGGGAGTGACTAGCGGGAGTCTCGGGACCCAGTACTTC. Protein sequence: CSARGVTSGSLGTQYF.

This clonotype has more than one count but fewer than ten. This rearrangement joins TRBV6-1 to TRBJ2-2; 8 nucleotides align to TRBD1. The CDR3 loop spans 14 amino acids. The germline V gene encodes CDR1 MNHNS and CDR2 SASEGT. The J segment lost 6 bases and the V segment lost 6 bases, leaving 6 bases of the junction unmatched. The CDR3 nucleotides are TGTGCCAGCAGGAGACAGGGGAGCGCCGGGGAGCTGTTTTTT. This translates into CASRRQGSAGELFF.

In its sample, this clonotype was seen a few times. The rearrangement uses TRBV27 and TRBJ2-1, with 9 nucleotides matching TRBD1. CDR1 is MNHEY and CDR2 is SMNVEV in the germline V gene (reference sequence). The CDR3 has 14 amino acids. V shed 5 bases, J shed 7 bases, and the junction held 6 bases outside the gene matches. The CDR3, as DNA: TGTGCCAGCAGTGTCCGGGACAGGGCTAATGAGCAGTTCTTC. Translating gives CASSVRDRANEQFF.

There are many counts of this clonotype. V usage is TRBV7-2 and J usage is TRBJ2-6; the D is unclear. The germline V gene encodes CDR1 SGHTA and CDR2 FQGNSA. The CDR3 is made up of 16 amino acids. Trimming took 5 bases from V and 0 from J, leaving 11 bases between them. CDR3 residues: CASSRARTSGANVLTF. In nucleotides, the CDR3 is TGTGCCAGCAGCCGGGCCAGAACCTCTGGGGCCAACGTCCTGACTTTC.

This clonotype was detected a few times. This chain connects TRBV6-2 or TRBV6-3 to TRBJ1-1, with D perhaps TRBD1 (5 bases). The length of the CDR3 is 20 residues. Trimming took off 2 bases at V and 4 bases at J, with 29 bases between the two ends. Germline CDR1 is MNHEY and CDR2 is SVGEGT. CDR3 nucleotide sequence: TGTGCCAGCAGTTACCCCAGGTCGGAAGCAGGGATCTCGTTTGGCACTGAAGCTTTCTTT. Encoded protein: CASSYPRSEAGISFGTEAFF.

The table lists this clonotype with a few counts. The chain links TRBV19 to TRBJ2-3; TRBD2 matches at 11 bases. The germline CDR1 and CDR2 sequences are LNHDA and SQIVND (reference sequence). The CDR3 is 15 residues long. The trim removed 4 bases at V and 6 bases at J, leaving 6 bases unmatched. CDR3 in amino acids: CASSSRLAGRDTQYF. The CDR3 region has the DNA TGTGCCAGTAGTAGCAGACTAGCGGGACGGGATACGCAGTATTTT.

This chain links TRBV11-1 with TRBJ2-7; a possible D gene is TRBD1 (5 bases). The germline CDR1 and CDR2 sequences are SGHAT and FQDESV (reference sequence). Trimming removed 3 bases from V and 0 bases from J, with 9 bases in between. This CDR3 comprises 14 residues. CDR3 amino acids: CASSLDNYSYEQYF. The CDR3 nucleotides are TGTGCCAGCAGCTTGGACAACTACTCCTACGAGCAGTACTTC.

The gene calls are TRBV7-2 and TRBJ1-2, with 9 bases identical to TRBD1. CDR1 and CDR2 (germline): SGHTA, FQGNSA. This CDR3 has 15 residues. Trimming cost V 6 bases and J 2 bases; bases outside gene matches: 7. The CDR3 nucleotides read TGTGCCAGCAGGAAACAGGGGGCGCAGAACTATGGCTACACCTTC. Residues: CASRKQGAQNYGYTF.

With regard to this clonotype: A read error may produce the germline difference seen at one junction end. The chain couples TRBV6-2 or TRBV6-3 to TRBJ2-1; 7 nucleotides agree with TRBD2. Per germline, CDR1 MNHEY and CDR2 SVGEGT. This CDR3 has 16 residues. The CDR3 here is CASSYFPTSSHNEQFF. The DNA for the CDR3 is TGTGCCAGCAGTTACTTCCCGACTAGCTCCCACAATGAGCAGTTCTTC.

This rearrangement joins TRBV6-2 or TRBV6-3 to TRBJ2-5; D remains ambiguous. Trimming stripped 8 bases from V and 2 bases from J, with 12 bases between. Germline V gene sequence: CDR1 MNHEY, CDR2 SVGEGT. This CDR3 has 13 amino acids. Here the CDR3 DNA reads TGTGCCAGCCGAGAGAGTGGGCAAGAGACCCAGTACTTC. Amino acids: CASRESGQETQYF.

The chain links TRBV7-8 to TRBJ1-2; 7 bases align to TRBD1. Per the germline V gene, CDR1 is SGHVS and CDR2 is FQNEAQ. The CDR3 is made up of 13 amino acids. Trimming at V came to 4 bases and at J to 8 bases, leaving 7 bases not matched to a gene. The CDR3 is CASSWGQPDGYTF. For the CDR3, the DNA is TGTGCCAGCAGCTGGGGACAGCCGGACGGCTACACCTTC. Full variable domain (rest looked up from reference TRBV7-8 and TRBJ1-2): GAGVSQSPRYKVAKRGQDVALRCDPISGHVSLFWYQQALGQGPEFLTYFQNEAQLDKSGLPSDRFFAERPEGSVSTLKIQRTQQEDSAVYLCASSWGQPDGYTFGSGTRLTVV.